The 29 T cell receptor beta chains listed next were all sequenced from one sample in a study of PD-1 blockade in classical Hodgkin lymphoma. Using immunoSEQ multiplex PCR, the repertoire was profiled, and TCRdb retains in-frame clones only, with some absent. The table lists roughly 21,000 clones, about 70% of them singletons. Documented time point: cycle 4 day 1 (C4D1), after more than five weeks of nivolumab. Each patient experienced a relapse that followed autologous stem cell transplantation, and brentuximab vedotin exposure varied. The sequencing used peripheral blood mononuclear cells (PBMCs), collected before the fourth cycle of nivolumab. Every receptor here comes from a human donor with classical Hodgkin lymphoma.

The chain carries TRBV18 and TRBJ1-4; tentatively, D is TRBD1 (6 bases). The V gene lost 3 bases and the J gene lost 5 bases, with 19 bases spanning the gap. The CDR3 loop spans 17 amino acids. Germline V CDR1 and CDR2: KGHSH, LQKENI. CDR3 loop: CASSPNGGGGLNEKLFF. CDR3 in DNA: TGTGCCAGCTCACCCAACGGCGGGGGCGGGCTGAATGAAAAACTGTTTTTT.

The rearrangement joins TRBV6-9 to TRBJ2-5, with D tentatively TRBD1 (6 bases). This CDR3 is 13 amino acids long. Trimming took 6 bases from V and 4 from J, leaving 12 bases between them. Germline V CDR1 and CDR2: MNHGY, SVAAGI. The CDR3 bases are TGTGCCAGCAGCCTCTCAGGGGCAGAGACCCAGTACTTC. As protein: CASSLSGAETQYF.

The V gene is TRBV5-1, the J gene TRBJ2-7; 8 bases map to TRBD2. The V gene's germline CDR1 is SGHRS and CDR2 YFSETQ. CDR3 size: 12 residues. Losses at the gene ends were 4 bases for V and 6 bases for J; bases not matched to a gene: 3. The CDR3, as DNA: TGCGCCAGCAGCGGGAGCGGGAGCGAGCAGTACTTC. It encodes CASSGSGSEQYF.

The rearrangement links TRBV18 to TRBJ2-1; D might be TRBD2 (5 bases). There are 14 residues in the CDR3. The germline V gene has CDR1 KGHSH and CDR2 LQKENI. V lost 3 bases and J 1 base, leaving 7 bases between the germline ends. CDR3 residues: CASSPSGSYNEQFF. The CDR3 nucleotides read TGTGCCAGCTCACCTTCGGGGTCCTACAATGAGCAGTTCTTC. Full variable domain (remainder filled in from reference TRBV18 and TRBJ2-1): NAGVMQNPRHLVRRRGQEARLRCSPMKGHSHVYWYRQLPEEGLKFMVYLQKENIIDESGMPKERFSAEFPKEGPSILRIQQVVRGDSAAYFCASSPSGSYNEQFFGPGTRLTVL.

The chain employs TRBV6-5 and TRBJ2-3; weak D call: TRBD1 (6 bases). In germline, CDR1 is MNHEY, CDR2 SVGAGI. There are 14 residues in the CDR3. V lost 7 bases and J 5 bases, leaving 16 bases between the germline ends. CDR3 protein: CASTPGRRGDTQYF. The CDR3 coding sequence is TGTGCCAGCACCCCCGGGCGCAGGGGAGATACGCAGTATTTT.

The CDR3 coding sequence is TGCAGCGTTGAAGTAAGCGGGAGTTTCAATGAGCAGTTCTTC. This gives the protein CSVEVSGSFNEQFF. This chain connects TRBV29-1 to TRBJ2-1, with 8 bases matching TRBD2. V lost 1 base, J lost 6 bases, and 5 bases stayed unmatched. The CDR3 covers 14 residues. Germline V gene lookup returns CDR1 SQVTM and CDR2 ANQGSEA.

The chain joins TRBV4-2 to TRBJ2-6; D perhaps matches TRBD2 (7 bases). This CDR3 is 18 amino acids long. Trimming removed 4 bases at V and 0 bases at J, with 16 bases between. The V gene's germline CDR1 is LGHNA and CDR2 YNFKEQ. The chain's CDR3 is CASSPLPGGFSGANVLTF. The CDR3 bases are TGTGCCAGCAGCCCCCTTCCGGGGGGCTTCTCTGGGGCCAACGTCCTGACTTTC.

The V call is TRBV10-3, the J call TRBJ2-1; 7 bases match TRBD2. There are 16 residues in the CDR3. The germline CDR1 and CDR2 sequences are ENHRY and SYGVKD. The V segment lost 4 bases and the J segment 10 bases; nucleotides outside the gene matches: 16. The CDR3 is CAISGQARTSTLEQFF. The CDR3 bases are TGTGCCATCAGTGGCCAGGCTCGGACTAGTACATTAGAGCAGTTCTTC.

This chain uses TRBV5-5 with TRBJ2-1, with D unclear. The CDR3 runs to 15 residues. Germline V gene lookup returns CDR1 SGHKS and CDR2 YYEKEE (reference sequence). V gave up 0 bases and J gave up 6 bases, with 13 bases separating them. The CDR3 DNA is TGTGCCAGCAGCTTGGTCCGAACCATCCCCAATGAGCAGTTCTTC. Its protein is CASSLVRTIPNEQFF.

The chain joins TRBV5-1 to TRBJ1-4; possibly TRBD1 for D (6 bases). Germline V gene lookup returns CDR1 SGHRS and CDR2 YFSETQ. V gave up 4 bases and J gave up 4 bases, with 14 bases separating them. CDR3 length: 15 amino acids. The CDR3, as DNA: TGCGCCAGCAGCCCCAGGGGCTCCGGTAATGAAAAACTGTTTTTT. Translation gives CASSPRGSGNEKLFF.

The CDR3 DNA sequence: TGCGCCAGCAGCTATCTAGAGACTAGCGAGTACGAGCAGTACTTC. Its protein product is CASSYLETSEYEQYF. The V gene is TRBV4-1, the J gene TRBJ2-7, with TRBD2 matching over 8 bases. The CDR3 extends over 15 amino acids. With V trimmed by 5 bases and J by 4 bases, 10 bases remained unmatched. The germline gives CDR1 MGHRA, CDR2 YSYEKL.

This sequence joins TRBV4-1 and TRBJ1-1, with D possibly matching TRBD1 (6 bases). V dropped 2 bases and J dropped 8 bases, with 18 bases sitting between them. The germline V gene encodes CDR1 MGHRA and CDR2 YSYEKL. This CDR3 region has 15 residues. As DNA, the CDR3 is TGCGCCAGCAGCCAACCTCGGGACACTCAGACCGAAGCTTTCTTT. Translated, it gives CASSQPRDTQTEAFF.

The rearrangement joins TRBV2 to TRBJ1-4; TRBD1 is a possible D gene (5 bases). This CDR3 is built from 14 residues. The germline V and J ends were trimmed by 3 bases and 8 bases, with 13 bases remaining between them. CDR1 SNHLY and CDR2 FYNNEI come from the germline V gene. The CDR3 DNA sequence: TGTGCCAGCAGTGAGAGGGACCCATGGGAAAAACTGTTTTTT. Translated, it gives CASSERDPWEKLFF.

This chain joins TRBV5-4 and TRBJ2-5, with 11 bases fitting TRBD2. This CDR3 comprises 14 residues. The J segment lost 4 bases and the V segment lost 4 bases, leaving 3 bases of the junction unmatched. Germline lookup yields CDR1 SGHNT and CDR2 YYREEE (reference sequence). CDR3 in DNA: TGTGCCAGCAGCAGTAGCGGGAGGGGAGAGACCCAGTACTTC. It yields the protein CASSSSGRGETQYF.

V is TRBV7-8 and J is TRBJ2-5, with a weak D call TRBD1 (5 bases). The germline gives CDR1 SGHVS, CDR2 FQNEAQ. The length of the CDR3 is 12 residues. Trimming removed 6 bases from V and 12 bases from J, with 17 bases in between. CDR3 amino acids: CASSSPTGYEYF. In DNA form, the CDR3 reads TGTGCCAGCAGTTCGCCCACAGGTTACGAGTACTTC.

With regard to this clone: A read error may account for a junction end that differs from germline. The V and J genes are TRBV2 and TRBJ2-7; tentatively, D is TRBD2 (5 bases). The CDR3 spans 8 residues. Germline V lookup: CDR1 SNHLY, CDR2 FYNNEI. The CDR3 protein is CASSEREF. CDR3 bases: TGTGCCAGCAGTGAACGGGAATTC. The whole variable domain, remainder taken from reference TRBV2 and TRBJ2-7, is EPEVTQTPSHQVTQMGQEVILRCVPISNHLYFYWYRQILGQKVEFLVSFYNNEISEKSEIFDDQFSVERPDGSNFTLKIRSTKLEDSAMYFCASSEREFGPGTRLTVT.

The chain recombines TRBV6-1 with TRBJ2-7; D remains ambiguous. The CDR3 runs 13 residues. Germline V CDR1 and CDR2: MNHNS, SASEGT. Trimming stripped 5 bases from V and 0 bases from J, with 8 bases between. The CDR3 nucleotides read TGTGCCAGCAGTTTTACCCTCTCCTACGAGCAGTACTTC. Translated: CASSFTLSYEQYF.

This chain joins TRBV15 and TRBJ2-1; D not resolved. This CDR3 is built from 13 residues. Looked up from germline, CDR1 is LNHNV and CDR2 is YYDKDF (reference sequence). Deletions cut 7 bases from V and 10 bases from J, with 17 bases between. CDR3 coding DNA: TGTGCCACCAAAGACCTGGGTCTGGGGGAGCAGTTCTTC. This gives the protein CATKDLGLGEQFF. Using reference TRBV15 and TRBJ2-1 for the parts outside the CDR3, the full variable domain is DAMVIQNPRYQVTQFGKPVTLSCSQTLNHNVMYWYQQKSSQAPKLLFHYYDKDFNNEADTPDNFQSRRPNTSFCFLDIRSPGLGDTAMYLCATKDLGLGEQFFGPGTRLTVL.

The chain recombines TRBV28 with TRBJ2-7; D gene unclear. The V end lost 5 bases, the J end lost 1 base, and 18 bases lay between the germline ends. Germline loops: CDR1 MDHEN, CDR2 SYDVKM. The CDR3 runs to 16 residues. This CDR3 is CASSPTLWLASYEQYF. CDR3 in DNA: TGTGCCAGCAGTCCTACACTATGGTTGGCATCCTACGAGCAGTACTTC.

In DNA, the CDR3 is TGTGCCAGCTGGAAGGTTCCCACAGATACGCAGTATTTT. It encodes CASWKVPTDTQYF. The rearrangement links TRBV27 to TRBJ2-3, with D unclear. Germline V gene lookup returns CDR1 MNHEY and CDR2 SMNVEV (reference sequence). Trimming left V 8 bases short and J 2 bases short, with 11 bases between. The CDR3 consists of 13 residues.

V and J are TRBV6-5 and TRBJ2-2; a possible D gene is TRBD1 (6 bases). Germline V gene sequence: CDR1 MNHEY, CDR2 SVGAGI. V lost 6 bases, J lost 0 bases, and 11 bases lay in between. This CDR3 region has 15 residues. The CDR3 loop reads CASSRTATNTGELFF. DNA for the CDR3: TGTGCCAGCAGCCGGACAGCAACGAACACCGGGGAGCTGTTTTTT.

This clone was found once. The chain has TRBV28 and TRBJ2-6; D not resolved. Deletions cut 5 bases from V and 0 bases from J, with 11 bases between. Germline CDR1 is MDHEN and CDR2 is SYDVKM. There are 16 residues in the CDR3. CDR3 sequence: CASSGQRDSGANVLTF. The CDR3 nucleotides read TGTGCCAGCAGTGGGCAGAGAGACTCTGGGGCCAACGTCCTGACTTTC.

This clone turned up a few times. The CDR3 here is CATSSGTGRGEKLFF. CDR3 DNA sequence: TGTGCCACCAGCAGCGGGACAGGGCGCGGTGAAAAACTGTTTTTT. This sequence joins TRBV15 and TRBJ1-4, with 9 bases matching TRBD1. The V gene's germline CDR1 is LNHNV and CDR2 YYDKDF (reference sequence). The CDR3 is 15 amino acids. V lost 3 bases to trimming and J lost 7 bases; unmatched junction nucleotides: 6.

This clone was counted once. The chain has TRBV6-5 and TRBJ2-1, with TRBD2 matching 8 bases. The CDR3 is made up of 13 amino acids. The trim removed 4 bases at V and 4 bases at J, leaving 0 bases unmatched. CDR1 and CDR2 (germline): MNHEY, SVGAGI. CDR3 DNA sequence: TGTGCCAGCAGTTTAGCGGGGTACAATGAGCAGTTCTTC. As protein: CASSLAGYNEQFF.

The gene calls are TRBV29-1 and TRBJ2-7, with 7 bases fitting TRBD1. Trimming took 6 bases from V and 4 from J; bases not matched to a gene: 12. Germline CDR1 is SQVTM and CDR2 is ANQGSEA. The CDR3 spans 14 residues. For the CDR3, the DNA is TGCAGCGTGAAGACAGGGTTCACACGGTACGAGCAGTACTTC. This codes for CSVKTGFTRYEQYF.

Here the CDR3 reads CASSSGRGEAGANVLTF. DNA for the CDR3: TGTGCCAGCAGCTCAGGCAGGGGAGAAGCTGGGGCCAACGTCCTGACTTTC. This sequence joins TRBV7-9 and TRBJ2-6; D might be TRBD1 (6 bases). The CDR3 runs 17 residues. Trimming took 4 bases from V and 2 from J, leaving 15 bases between them. Germline lookup yields CDR1 SEHNR and CDR2 FQNEAQ (reference sequence).

This clone was seen just once. The identical CDR3 is also encoded by other nucleotide sequences in the sample. The gene calls are TRBV5-4 and TRBJ2-5; 7 nucleotides match TRBD1. The germline V gene encodes CDR1 SGHNT and CDR2 YYREEE (reference sequence). The CDR3 sequence is 13 residues long. Trimming cost V 4 bases and J 3 bases; bases outside gene matches: 3. The CDR3 coding sequence is TGTGCCAGCAGCCTAGACAGGGAAGAGACCCAGTACTTC. Translated: CASSLDREETQYF.

The rearrangement uses TRBV5-1 and TRBJ1-5; tentative D call: TRBD1 (6 bases). The CDR3 consists of 15 residues. V shed 2 bases and J shed 0 bases, with 9 bases lying between them. The germline gives CDR1 SGHRS, CDR2 YFSETQ. The CDR3 region has the DNA TGCGCCAGCAGCTTACAGGGTTATAGCAATCAGCCCCAGCATTTT. This translates into CASSLQGYSNQPQHF.

The chain joins TRBV19 to TRBJ2-3; D remains ambiguous. The CDR3 covers 15 residues. The germline V gene encodes CDR1 LNHDA and CDR2 SQIVND (reference sequence). The V gene lost 5 bases and the J gene lost 2 bases, with 14 bases spanning the gap. The CDR3 sequence is CASSLIAGFTDTQYF. The DNA for the CDR3 is TGTGCCAGTAGTCTGATAGCAGGATTCACAGATACGCAGTATTTT. The whole variable domain, remainder taken from reference TRBV19 and TRBJ2-3, is DGGITQSPKYLFRKEGQNVTLSCEQNLNHDAMYWYRQDPGQGLRLIYYSQIVNDFQKGDIAEGYSVSREKKESFPLTVTSAQKNPTAFYLCASSLIAGFTDTQYFGPGTRLTVL.